These 31 T cell receptor beta chains originate from one sample sequenced in a study of CD8 T cells in Susac syndrome (dated by TCRdb to 2018 to 2020). Library preparation was by the immunoSEQ multiplex PCR assay. RNA was extracted using the RNeasy kit, and roughly 0.5 to 1 microgram was reverse transcribed with random hexamers. TCRdb itself trimmed the public reads at Q25 with fastp, ran MiXCR and retained productive beta chains. A single entry per CDR3 protein holds the most common genes and DNA from its merged rows. The table for this sample lists some 300,000 distinct CDR3 sequences; 89% of them were counted only once. The leading ten clones occupy approximately 0.2% of the sample. Sequences were obtained from CD8+ T cells from PBMCs. The receptors were gathered from a human donor with multiple sclerosis.

The genes are TRBV6-1 and TRBJ1-1; a weak D match, TRBD1 (5 bases). V was trimmed by 10 bases and J by 0 bases, leaving 18 bases between them. Germline V lookup: CDR1 MNHNS, CDR2 SASEGT. The CDR3 has 15 amino acids. CDR3 sequence (DNA): TGTGCCAACGACGTGGGGGTGGGGATGAACACTGAAGCTTTCTTT. Translation gives CANDVGVGMNTEAFF.

This clonotype was detected once. This chain joins TRBV28 and TRBJ1-3; 7 nucleotides agree with TRBD1. The length of the CDR3 is 14 residues. V trimming: 3 bases; J trimming: 5 bases; junction bases outside the gene matches: 4. CDR1 MDHEN and CDR2 SYDVKM come from the germline V gene. The CDR3 spells CASSFRGMRNTIYF. DNA of the CDR3: TGTGCCAGCAGTTTCAGGGGGATGAGAAACACCATATATTTT.

The chain recombines TRBV4-3 with TRBJ2-5, with 8 bases fitting TRBD2. The CDR3 length is 15 residues. The germline gives CDR1 LGHNA, CDR2 YSLEER. V lost 4 bases, J lost 0 bases, and 4 bases stayed unmatched. The chain's CDR3 is CASSPGAGDQETQYF. The CDR3 nucleotides are TGCGCCAGCAGCCCAGGAGCGGGGGACCAAGAGACCCAGTACTTC.

The J gene is TRBJ2-7, the V gene TRBV30; D call uncertain. The germline V gene encodes CDR1 GTSNPN and CDR2 SVGIG (reference sequence). The ends were cut back, 2 bases at V and 4 bases at J, with 9 bases in the middle. The CDR3 spans 12 residues. CDR3 loop: CAWSWGFYEQYF. CDR3 bases: TGTGCCTGGAGTTGGGGTTTTTACGAGCAGTACTTC.

V usage is TRBV5-6 and J usage is TRBJ1-5, with D possibly being TRBD1 (6 bases). The V gene's germline CDR1 is SGHDT and CDR2 YYEEEE. Trimming left V 3 bases short and J 5 bases short, with 18 bases between. The CDR3 extends over 16 amino acids. The DNA for the CDR3 is TGTGCCAGCAGCTACCGGGACACTTCATGGGATCAGCCCCAGCATTTT. Encoded protein: CASSYRDTSWDQPQHF. The entire variable domain, with the rest obtained from reference TRBV5-6 and TRBJ1-5, is as follows: DAGVTQSPTHLIKTRGQQVTLRCSPKSGHDTVSWYQQALGQGPQFIFQYYEEEERQRGNFPDRFSGHQFPNYSSELNVNALLLGDSALYLCASSYRDTSWDQPQHFGDGTRLSIL.

This clonotype was found once. The V call is TRBV13, the J call TRBJ2-7, with TRBD1 matching over 7 bases. Germline-derived CDR1 and CDR2 are PRHDT and FYEKMQ (reference sequence). V lost 5 bases, J lost 2 bases, and 12 bases stayed unmatched. The CDR3 is made up of 16 amino acids. DNA for the CDR3: TGTGCCAGCAGCCCCACTAGTGGACAGGAACCCTACGAGCAGTACTTC. It specifies CASSPTSGQEPYEQYF.

The V and J genes are TRBV4-1 and TRBJ2-1; D is uncertain. Trimming stripped 5 bases from V and 1 base from J, with 9 bases between. Germline CDR1 MGHRA, CDR2 YSYEKL. This CDR3 is built from 14 residues. CDR3 in amino acids: CASSSRRSYNEQFF. CDR3 coding DNA: TGCGCCAGCAGCAGTCGGCGGTCCTACAATGAGCAGTTCTTC.

V is TRBV27 and J is TRBJ2-7; 12 bases agree with TRBD2. Germline trimming cut 5 bases from V and 3 bases from J; bases unmatched to any gene: 5. Per germline, CDR1 MNHEY and CDR2 SMNVEV (reference sequence). This CDR3 has 15 amino acids. The DNA for the CDR3 is TGTGCCAGCAGTCCCCAGACTAGCGGGGGCTACGAGCAGTACTTC. Amino acids: CASSPQTSGGYEQYF.

The chain carries TRBV6-2 or TRBV6-3 and TRBJ2-7; a weak D match, TRBD1 (5 bases). The CDR3 extends over 13 amino acids. V was trimmed by 4 bases and J by 3 bases, leaving 10 bases between them. CDR1 is MNHEY and CDR2 is SVGEGT in the germline V gene. The CDR3 here is CASSFQTVYEQYF. For the CDR3, the DNA is TGTGCCAGCAGTTTCCAGACAGTCTACGAGCAGTACTTC.

This chain joins TRBV4-3 and TRBJ2-1, with a weak D call TRBD2 (6 bases). The CDR3 is made up of 15 amino acids. Germline assignment: CDR1 LGHNA and CDR2 YSLEER. The V and J ends lost 3 bases and 6 bases respectively, with 15 bases between them. The CDR3, as DNA: TGCGCCAGCAGCCATGGGGGGACTGGACTCAATGAGCAGTTCTTC. As protein: CASSHGGTGLNEQFF.

The V gene is TRBV20-1, the J gene TRBJ2-3; possibly TRBD2 for D (5 bases). The V end lost 3 bases, the J end lost 6 bases, and 19 bases lay between the germline ends. The CDR3 totals 15 residues. Germline V lookup: CDR1 DFQATT, CDR2 SNEGSKA (reference sequence). This CDR3 is CSARRVHGRLDTQYF. The DNA of the CDR3 is TGCAGTGCTAGGAGGGTACATGGGCGTTTGGATACGCAGTATTTT.

The chain couples TRBV14 to TRBJ2-7, with D perhaps assigned TRBD1 or TRBD2 (5 bases each). V shed 0 bases and J shed 0 bases, with 9 bases lying between them. This CDR3 comprises 15 residues. Germline V gene data show CDR1 as SGHDN and CDR2 as FVKESK. CDR3 DNA sequence: TGTGCCAGCAGCCAAGATTGGGGGAGCTCCTACGAGCAGTACTTC. Translating it yields CASSQDWGSSYEQYF.

The genes are TRBV20-1 and TRBJ1-1, with 9 positions matching TRBD1. The CDR3 runs 15 residues. Unmatched junction bases numbered 7, after V lost 0 bases and J lost 5 bases. The germline V gene encodes CDR1 DFQATT and CDR2 SNEGSKA (reference sequence). CDR3 residues: CSAREQGAVWTEAFF. The CDR3 DNA sequence: TGCAGTGCTAGAGAACAGGGGGCTGTTTGGACTGAAGCTTTCTTT.

This clonotype was counted once. The chain uses TRBV6-5 and TRBJ2-3; no clear D. The CDR3 is made up of 12 amino acids. The V gene's germline CDR1 is MNHEY and CDR2 SVGAGI. V was cut by 7 bases and J by 5 bases, with 10 bases left in between. CDR3 in amino acids: CASTSARDTQYF. The CDR3 DNA sequence: TGTGCCAGCACCTCTGCACGAGATACGCAGTATTTT.

The chain carries TRBV27 and TRBJ2-5; possibly TRBD2 for D (6 bases). This CDR3 is 15 amino acids long. CDR1 is MNHEY, CDR2 SMNVEV, per germline (reference sequence). The V and J ends lost 2 bases and 4 bases respectively, with 14 bases between them. The CDR3 loop is CASSLVGAGGETQYF. The CDR3 coding sequence is TGTGCCAGCAGTTTAGTCGGAGCCGGGGGAGAGACCCAGTACTTC.

CDR3 residues: CASSGRQGTYEQYF. CDR3 DNA: TGTGCCAGCAGTGGGCGGCAAGGGACCTACGAGCAGTACTTC. The chain links TRBV28 to TRBJ2-7; D is unresolved. CDR1 is MDHEN and CDR2 is SYDVKM in the germline V gene. The CDR3 runs 14 residues. The V end was cut by 5 bases, the J end by 2 bases, with 13 bases between.

J is TRBJ1-1 and V is TRBV30; 9 bases are a match to TRBD1. The CDR3 totals 14 residues. V lost 2 bases to trimming and J lost 1 base; unmatched junction nucleotides: 2. Germline V lookup: CDR1 GTSNPN, CDR2 SVGIG (reference sequence). The CDR3 nucleotides are TGTGCCTGGAGTCTGACAGGGGGGAACACTGAAGCTTTCTTT. Translation: CAWSLTGGNTEAFF.

There are a few counts of this clonotype. This sequence joins TRBV6-2 or TRBV6-3 and TRBJ2-7; D is unresolved. V dropped 3 bases and J dropped 3 bases, with 6 bases sitting between them. The CDR3 runs to 12 residues. Germline CDR1 is MNHEY and CDR2 is SVGEGT. The CDR3 spells CASSYPVYEQYF. In nucleotides, the CDR3 is TGTGCCAGCAGTTATCCTGTCTACGAGCAGTACTTC.

V and J are TRBV5-1 and TRBJ1-2, with 8 bases fitting TRBD1. The CDR3 has 13 amino acids. J gave up 8 bases and V 6 bases, and 9 bases lay outside the gene matches. The V gene's germline CDR1 is SGHRS and CDR2 YFSETQ. CDR3 coding DNA: TGCGCCAGCAAAGGGACAGGTGGGAGAGGCTACACCTTC. Protein: CASKGTGGRGYTF.

The chain joins TRBV6-5 to TRBJ2-1; D unclear. CDR1 and CDR2 (germline): MNHEY, SVGAGI. Trimming shortened V by 5 bases and J by 3 bases, and 14 bases separated the two germline ends. This CDR3 is 15 amino acids long. The CDR3 reads CASSPGPFIYNEQFF. In DNA, the CDR3 is TGTGCCAGCAGTCCCGGGCCGTTTATCTACAATGAGCAGTTCTTC.

The rearrangement links TRBV12-3 or TRBV12-4 to TRBJ2-2; 9 positions match TRBD2. The CDR3 is 17 residues long. V lost 2 bases to trimming and J lost 5 bases; unmatched junction nucleotides: 9. The CDR3 reads CASSLLVAGVGTGELFF. The DNA for the CDR3 is TGTGCCAGCAGTTTATTGGTAGCGGGGGTAGGAACCGGGGAGCTGTTTTTT.

The sample holds one count of this clonotype. The chain employs TRBV13 and TRBJ2-3, with D perhaps given as TRBD1 or TRBD2 (5 bases each). V lost 5 bases and J 2 bases, leaving 14 bases between the germline ends. The germline V gene encodes CDR1 PRHDT and CDR2 FYEKMQ (reference sequence). CDR3 length: 15 residues. The CDR3 sequence is CASSATGTYTDTQYF. The CDR3 coding sequence is TGTGCCAGCAGCGCAACCGGGACGTACACAGATACGCAGTATTTT.

This clonotype was seen a single time. The chain has TRBV15 and TRBJ2-7; the D is unclear. Germline assignment: CDR1 LNHNV and CDR2 YYDKDF (reference sequence). This CDR3 has 14 amino acids. Trimming shortened V by 0 bases and J by 3 bases, and 9 bases separated the two germline ends. The CDR3 spells CATSRDLTHYEQYF. CDR3 in DNA: TGTGCCACCAGCAGAGATCTGACTCACTACGAGCAGTACTTC. Complete variable domain (other parts from reference TRBV15 and TRBJ2-7): DAMVIQNPRYQVTQFGKPVTLSCSQTLNHNVMYWYQQKSSQAPKLLFHYYDKDFNNEADTPDNFQSRRPNTSFCFLDIRSPGLGDTAMYLCATSRDLTHYEQYFGPGTRLTVT.

The V call is TRBV20-1, the J call TRBJ1-4, with 9 bases matching TRBD1. The germline V gene has CDR1 DFQATT and CDR2 SNEGSKA (reference sequence). V shed 8 bases, J shed 3 bases, and the junction held 16 bases outside the gene matches. This CDR3 has 17 residues. CDR3: CSCQGQGSPGANEKLFF. CDR3 nucleotide sequence: TGCAGTTGCCAGGGACAGGGATCCCCTGGGGCTAATGAAAAACTGTTTTTT.

This chain links TRBV20-1 with TRBJ1-2; D not resolved. Per the germline V gene, CDR1 is DFQATT and CDR2 is SNEGSKA (reference sequence). V shed 3 bases and J shed 3 bases, with 17 bases lying between them. There are 15 residues in the CDR3. The CDR3 region is CSASNTPLEDYGYTF. In DNA form, the CDR3 reads TGCAGTGCTAGTAATACCCCCCTGGAGGACTATGGCTACACCTTC.

This chain joins TRBV6-2 or TRBV6-3 and TRBJ2-1; TRBD2 agrees at 9 bases. The ends lost 2 bases at V and 10 bases at J; junction bases unmatched: 9. This CDR3 has 15 residues. CDR1 MNHEY and CDR2 SVGEGT come from the germline V gene. The CDR3 DNA reads TGTGCCAGCAGTTACGTCACGGGACTAGCAGGGGAGCAGTTCTTC. Its protein product is CASSYVTGLAGEQFF.

The V call is TRBV9, the J call TRBJ1-3; D gene unclear. This CDR3 spans 14 amino acids. Germline V gene sequence: CDR1 SGDLS, CDR2 YYNGEE. V shed 8 bases and J shed 0 bases, with 12 bases lying between them. CDR3 amino acids: CASPDAVSGNTIYF. Written as DNA, the CDR3 is TGTGCCAGTCCGGACGCGGTCTCTGGAAACACCATATATTTT. The full variable domain, with the rest looked up from reference TRBV9 and TRBJ1-3, is DSGVTQTPKHLITATGQRVTLRCSPRSGDLSVYWYQQSLDQGLQFLIQYYNGEERAKGNILERFSAQQFPDLHSELNLSSLELGDSALYFCASPDAVSGNTIYFGEGSWLTVV.

This clonotype was detected once. The rearrangement links TRBV7-8 to TRBJ1-1, with D maybe TRBD1 (6 bases). Germline V gene sequence: CDR1 SGHVS, CDR2 FQNEAQ. Trimming took off 5 bases at V and 0 bases at J, with 13 bases between the two ends. This CDR3 is built from 15 residues. DNA for the CDR3: TGTGCCAGCAGCCTCCAACAGGGTATGAACACTGAAGCTTTCTTT. This codes for CASSLQQGMNTEAFF.

This clonotype was seen a few times. In nucleotides, the CDR3 is TGTGCCAGCAGTTTCTCGGCAGGGGGCACAGATACGCAGTATTTT. This translates into CASSFSAGGTDTQYF. The V gene is TRBV12-3 or TRBV12-4, the J gene TRBJ2-3; D might be TRBD1 (6 bases). The CDR3 extends over 15 amino acids. V was pared by 3 bases and J by 1 base, with 11 bases between.

V gene TRBV20-1 combines with J gene TRBJ1-1; 11 nucleotides line up with TRBD1. Germline assignment: CDR1 DFQATT and CDR2 SNEGSKA (reference sequence). After removal of 0 bases from V and 5 bases from J, the junction contained 2 bases not matched to a gene. The CDR3 contains 14 residues. CDR3 protein: CSARDGTGGTEAFF. The CDR3 DNA reads TGCAGTGCTAGAGACGGGACAGGGGGAACTGAAGCTTTCTTT.

V gene TRBV20-1 combines with J gene TRBJ2-7, with 7 bases aligning to TRBD1. The junction had 8 bases not matched to a gene; V was cut back by 3 bases and J by 6 bases. Germline assignment: CDR1 DFQATT and CDR2 SNEGSKA (reference sequence). The CDR3 runs 13 residues. The CDR3 region is CSASLIGTVEQYF. The CDR3 nucleotides are TGCAGTGCTAGCCTCATTGGGACAGTCGAGCAGTACTTC.